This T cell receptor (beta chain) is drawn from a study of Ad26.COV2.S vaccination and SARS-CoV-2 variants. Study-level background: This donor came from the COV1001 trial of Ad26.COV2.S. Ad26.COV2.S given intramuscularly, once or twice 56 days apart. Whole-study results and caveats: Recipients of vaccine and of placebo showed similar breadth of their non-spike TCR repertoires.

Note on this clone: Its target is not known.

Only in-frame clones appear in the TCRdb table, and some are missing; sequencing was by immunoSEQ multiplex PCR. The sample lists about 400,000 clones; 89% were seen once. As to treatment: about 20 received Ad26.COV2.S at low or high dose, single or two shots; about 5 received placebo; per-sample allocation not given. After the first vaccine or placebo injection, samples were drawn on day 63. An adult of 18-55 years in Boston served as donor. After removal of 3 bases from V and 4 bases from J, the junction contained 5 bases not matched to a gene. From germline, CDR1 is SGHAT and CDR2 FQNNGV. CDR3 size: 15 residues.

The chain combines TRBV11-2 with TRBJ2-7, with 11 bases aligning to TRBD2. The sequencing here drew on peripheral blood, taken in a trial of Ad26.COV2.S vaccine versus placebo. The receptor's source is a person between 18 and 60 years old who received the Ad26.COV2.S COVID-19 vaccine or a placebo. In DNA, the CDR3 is TGTGCCAGCAGCTTCGGACTAGCGGGTGGATACGAGCAGTACTTC. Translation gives CASSFGLAGGYEQYF. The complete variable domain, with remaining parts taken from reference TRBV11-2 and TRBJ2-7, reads EAGVAQSPRYKIIEKRQSVAFWCNPISGHATLYWYQQILGQGPKLLIQFQNNGVVDDSQLPKDRFSAERLKGVDSTLKIQPAKLEDSAVYLCASSFGLAGGYEQYFGPGTRLTVT.